A single sample gave rise to the 16 T cell receptor beta chains below, sequenced in a study of Ad26.COV2.S vaccination and SARS-CoV-2 variants. Sequenced by immunoSEQ multiplex PCR; TCRdb stores in-frame clones only, minus some. The sample lists roughly 140,000 clones, about nine tenths seen once, with 5% in the top ten. Source: peripheral blood, taken after recovery from COVID-19. The receptors derive from a human donor who had recovered from COVID-19.

Of note for this clone: The junction and the germline gene differ at one end; a read error may be behind it. The rearrangement joins TRBV25-1 to TRBJ2-6; a possible D gene is TRBD1 (6 bases). Germline V gene data show CDR1 as MGHDK and CDR2 as SYGVNS. CDR3 size: 13 residues. CDR3 coding DNA: TGTGCCAGCAGTGTGGCAGGGGACAACGTCCTGACTTTC. It yields the protein CASSVAGDNVLTF.

The V gene is TRBV5-4, the J gene TRBJ2-6; the D call may be TRBD1 or TRBD2 (5 bases each). Germline loops: CDR1 SGHNT, CDR2 YYREEE (reference sequence). This CDR3 contains 19 residues. V lost 3 bases, J lost 4 bases, and 23 bases lay in between. CDR3 loop: CASSSSPLKGTGGANVLTF. DNA of the CDR3: TGTGCCAGCAGCTCCAGTCCGTTGAAGGGGACGGGCGGGGCCAACGTCCTGACTTTC. Filled out from reference TRBV5-4 and TRBJ2-6, the complete variable domain reads ETGVTQSPTHLIKTRGQQVTLRCSSQSGHNTVSWYQQALGQGPQFIFQYYREEENGRGNFPPRFSGLQFPNYSSELNVNALELDDSALYLCASSSSPLKGTGGANVLTFGAGSRLTVL.

This chain connects TRBV5-5 to TRBJ2-7; D could derive from TRBD1 or TRBD2 (5 bases each). The V end was cut by 0 bases, the J end by 2 bases, with 12 bases between. The CDR3 extends over 15 amino acids. Germline V lookup: CDR1 SGHKS, CDR2 YYEKEE (reference sequence). The CDR3 region has the DNA TGTGCCAGCAGCTTGGCCGGGGACCCTACCTACGAGCAGTACTTC. Its translation: CASSLAGDPTYEQYF.

The rearrangement joins TRBV29-1 to TRBJ2-2; D unclear. The CDR3 covers 13 residues. The ends were cut back, 4 bases at V and 1 base at J, with 7 bases in the middle. Germline assignment: CDR1 SQVTM and CDR2 ANQGSEA. The CDR3 DNA reads as TGCAGCGTTGGCCAGATGAACACCGGGGAGCTGTTTTTT. This translates into CSVGQMNTGELFF.

The chain is built from TRBV7-9 and TRBJ2-5; D perhaps matches TRBD1 (5 bases). The V end lost 5 bases, the J end lost 2 bases, and 12 bases lay between the germline ends. The CDR3 is made up of 14 amino acids. Germline CDR1 is SEHNR and CDR2 is FQNEAQ (reference sequence). The CDR3 DNA reads as TGTGCCAGCAGCCAATCAGGGAAACAAGAGACCCAGTACTTC. It is translated as CASSQSGKQETQYF. The variable domain in full, with the rest retrieved from reference TRBV7-9 and TRBJ2-5, is DTGVSQNPRHKITKRGQNVTFRCDPISEHNRLYWYRQTLGQGPEFLTYFQNEAQLEKSRLLSDRFSAERPKGSFSTLEIQRTEQGDSAMYLCASSQSGKQETQYFGPGTRLLVL.

This chain joins TRBV30 and TRBJ2-3, with a weak D call TRBD1 (6 bases). Germline V gives CDR1 GTSNPN, CDR2 SVGIG (reference sequence). With 3 bases removed from V and 0 bases from J, the gap between germline ends came to 13 bases. The CDR3 sequence is 15 residues long. In DNA, the CDR3 is TGTGCCTGGAGCCCACAGGGATTTAGCACAGATACGCAGTATTTT. The encoded protein is CAWSPQGFSTDTQYF.

The chain uses TRBV18 and TRBJ1-1; D is undetermined. The ends were cut back, 1 base at V and 5 bases at J, with 8 bases in the middle. The CDR3 is 13 residues long. Germline CDR1 is KGHSH and CDR2 is LQKENI. In DNA form, the CDR3 reads TGTGCCAGCTCACCACAGATCGGGACTGAAGCTTTCTTT. It is translated as CASSPQIGTEAFF.

This clone turned up a few times. The chain recombines TRBV5-4 with TRBJ1-1; 9 bases align to TRBD1. V lost 1 base and J lost 4; bases outside the gene matches: 5. The CDR3 loop spans 15 amino acids. Germline V CDR1 and CDR2: SGHNT, YYREEE (reference sequence). The CDR3, as DNA: TGTGCCAGCAGCTTGTGGACAGGGGCGACCACTGAAGCTTTCTTT. Its protein product is CASSLWTGATTEAFF.

The V gene is TRBV6-5, the J gene TRBJ1-1; the D gene is possibly TRBD1 (6 bases). CDR3 length: 14 residues. V lost 5 bases to trimming and J lost 10 bases, with 20 bases between them. Germline V gene data show CDR1 as MNHEY and CDR2 as SVGAGI. The CDR3 coding sequence is TGTGCCAGCAGTATACGAGGGGGTCGCGATGGAGCTTTCTTT. As protein: CASSIRGGRDGAFF.

Here the CDR3 reads CASSPGQAGSEQFF. CDR3 coding DNA: TGTGCCAGCTCACCGGGACAGGCGGGTAGTGAGCAGTTCTTC. The chain combines TRBV18 with TRBJ2-1, with 8 bases identical to TRBD1. The V gene end was trimmed by 3 bases and the J gene end by 9 bases; junction bases not matched to a gene: 7. There are 14 residues in the CDR3. Germline V gene sequence: CDR1 KGHSH, CDR2 LQKENI.

Of note for this clone: In the same sample, other DNA sequences code for this CDR3. V is TRBV7-6 and J is TRBJ2-7; D call uncertain. The CDR3 consists of 13 residues. Trimming took 1 base from V and 4 from J, leaving 8 bases between them. Germline-derived CDR1 and CDR2 are SGHVS and FNYEAQ. This chain's CDR3 is CASSLGPPYEQYF. The CDR3 DNA sequence: TGTGCCAGCAGCTTAGGTCCACCTTACGAGCAGTACTTC.

The chain couples TRBV29-1 to TRBJ1-5; the D is unclear. The ends were cut back, 7 bases at V and 2 bases at J, with 12 bases in the middle. Germline V gene lookup returns CDR1 SQVTM and CDR2 ANQGSEA. The CDR3 is 13 residues long. The CDR3 spells CSAVVGGNQPQHF. In DNA, the CDR3 is TGCAGCGCCGTAGTCGGGGGCAATCAGCCCCAGCATTTT.

The genes are TRBV19 and TRBJ1-1; unclear D gene. CDR3 length: 13 residues. V was shortened by 7 bases and J by 2 bases, with 11 bases between the two germline ends. Germline loops: CDR1 LNHDA, CDR2 SQIVND (reference sequence). Here the CDR3 DNA reads TGTGCCAGTAATTTCCGCGAAAACACTGAAGCTTTCTTT. Protein sequence: CASNFRENTEAFF.

This chain connects TRBV4-3 to TRBJ2-1; tentatively, D is TRBD1 or TRBD2 (5 bases each). There are 13 residues in the CDR3. CDR1 and CDR2 (germline): LGHNA, YSLEER. The V and J ends lost 8 bases and 7 bases respectively, with 15 bases between them. In DNA, the CDR3 is TGCGCCAGCTCTAAGAACAGGAGGAATGAGCAGTTCTTC. This translates into CASSKNRRNEQFF.

The chain carries TRBV6-5 and TRBJ1-6; TRBD1 aligns across 7 bases. The length of the CDR3 is 14 residues. With V trimmed by 2 bases and J by 10 bases, 5 bases remained unmatched. The germline gives CDR1 MNHEY, CDR2 SVGAGI. CDR3 protein: CASSYPDRSSPLHF. DNA of the CDR3: TGTGCCAGCAGTTACCCGGACAGGTCCTCACCCCTCCACTTT.

The V gene is TRBV28, the J gene TRBJ1-5; D gene unclear. Looked up from germline, CDR1 is MDHEN and CDR2 is SYDVKM. V was cut by 6 bases and J by 3 bases, with 12 bases left in between. This CDR3 is built from 14 residues. The CDR3 sequence: CASSPRTDNQPQHF. DNA of the CDR3: TGTGCCAGCAGCCCTAGGACGGACAATCAGCCCCAGCATTTT.